A single sample is the source of the 27 T cell receptor beta chains below, sequenced in a study of blood T cell repertoires in COVID-19. Only in-frame clones appear in the TCRdb table, and some are missing; sequencing was by immunoSEQ multiplex PCR. The sample records some 42,000 clones, approximately 90% being singletons. Sequenced material: peripheral blood. Receptors originate from a man aged 50-59 years with active COVID-19.

This rearrangement joins TRBV12-5 to TRBJ2-2; D is uncertain. This CDR3 has 14 amino acids. Trimming removed 1 base from V and 6 bases from J, with 9 bases in between. CDR1 is LGHNT, CDR2 FRNRAP, per germline. The CDR3 loop is CASGLEQSSGELFF. The DNA for the CDR3 is TGTGCTAGTGGTTTGGAGCAAAGTTCCGGGGAGCTGTTTTTT.

The chain recombines TRBV28 with TRBJ2-1, with 10 bases lining up with TRBD2. The CDR3 has 14 amino acids. Germline V gene data show CDR1 as MDHEN and CDR2 as SYDVKM. The J segment lost 6 bases and the V segment lost 5 bases, leaving 4 bases of the junction unmatched. In DNA, the CDR3 is TGTGCCAGCAGTCTAGCGGGAGATGCCAATGAGCAGTTCTTC. As protein: CASSLAGDANEQFF.

The genes are TRBV5-1 and TRBJ1-4; possible D gene TRBD1, 5 bases. Looked up from germline, CDR1 is SGHRS and CDR2 is YFSETQ. V lost 5 bases to trimming and J lost 4 bases, with 12 bases between them. This CDR3 spans 14 amino acids. CDR3 in amino acids: CASSRTGGNEKLFF. CDR3 DNA sequence: TGCGCCAGCAGTCGGACCGGGGGTAATGAAAAACTGTTTTTT.

J is TRBJ2-7 and V is TRBV30, with TRBD2 identical over 11 bases. Germline V gene data show CDR1 as GTSNPN and CDR2 as SVGIG (reference sequence). The junction had 3 bases not matched to a gene; V was cut back by 2 bases and J by 3 bases. The CDR3 runs 14 residues. CDR3 sequence reads: CAWSSGTSGYEQYF. The CDR3, as DNA: TGTGCCTGGAGTTCTGGGACTAGCGGCTACGAGCAGTACTTC.

CDR3 nucleotides: TGTGCCAGCAGTTACTCTCTAGCGGGCCTCCAAGAGACCCAGTACTTC. This gives the protein CASSYSLAGLQETQYF. V usage is TRBV6-2 or TRBV6-3 and J usage is TRBJ2-5, with 8 bases that match TRBD2. The CDR3 spans 16 residues. Germline CDR1 MNHEY, CDR2 SVGEGT. V was clipped by 0 bases and J by 1 base; unmatched bases: 4.

The rearrangement uses TRBV5-1 and TRBJ2-1; no definite D call. In germline, CDR1 is SGHRS, CDR2 YFSETQ. Trimming cost V 0 bases and J 7 bases, with 14 bases left between them. This CDR3 spans 15 amino acids. The CDR3 DNA reads as TGCGCCAGCAGCTTGGGCGGCTACCCTGGTAATGAGCAGTTCTTC. As protein: CASSLGGYPGNEQFF.

The J gene is TRBJ1-6, the V gene TRBV19, with D perhaps matching TRBD1 (6 bases). The V end was cut by 3 bases, the J end by 9 bases, with 15 bases between. The CDR3 runs 15 residues. Germline-derived CDR1 and CDR2 are LNHDA and SQIVND (reference sequence). The CDR3 region is CASSMSRGGGSPLHF. The DNA of the CDR3 is TGTGCCAGTAGTATGTCCAGGGGTGGGGGTTCACCCCTCCACTTT.

V gene TRBV2 combines with J gene TRBJ1-1; 8 nucleotides agree with TRBD1. The CDR3 runs to 14 residues. With 6 bases clipped from V and 4 bases from J, the junction kept 7 bases outside the gene matches. CDR1 is SNHLY and CDR2 is FYNNEI in the germline V gene. The CDR3 reads CASRLDRVSTEAFF. DNA of the CDR3: TGTGCCAGCAGGTTGGACAGGGTCAGCACTGAAGCTTTCTTT.

The V and J genes are TRBV30 and TRBJ1-2, with 8 nucleotides matching TRBD1. CDR1 is GTSNPN and CDR2 is SVGIG in the germline V gene (reference sequence). The length of the CDR3 is 16 residues. After removal of 4 bases from V and 7 bases from J, the junction contained 17 bases not matched to a gene. The CDR3 DNA reads as TGTGCCTGGATCCTACTTACAGGGGGAGGCTATAGTGGCTACACCTTC. It encodes CAWILLTGGGYSGYTF. The whole variable domain, remainder taken from reference TRBV30 and TRBJ1-2, is SQTIHQWPATLVQPVGSPLSLECTVEGTSNPNLYWYRQAAGRGLQLLFYSVGIGQISSEVPQNLSASRPQDRQFILSSKKLLLSDSGFYLCAWILLTGGGYSGYTFGSGTRLTVV.

This chain joins TRBV3-1 (or the pseudogene TRBV3-2) and TRBJ2-7; 10 nucleotides match TRBD1. This CDR3 is built from 15 residues. Germline trimming cut 5 bases from V and 9 bases from J; bases unmatched to any gene: 13. The germline gives CDR1 LGHDT, CDR2 YNNKEL (reference sequence). CDR3 nucleotides: TGTGCCAGCAGCTTCCGGGACAGGGGTATCCTCGGGCAGTACTTC. This gives the protein CASSFRDRGILGQYF.

CDR3 region: CASSEERTYQETQYF. The DNA for the CDR3 is TGTGCCAGCAGTGAAGAACGGACATACCAAGAGACCCAGTACTTC. V usage is TRBV2 and J usage is TRBJ2-5; tentatively, D is TRBD1 (5 bases). The CDR3 consists of 15 residues. Germline CDR1 and CDR2: SNHLY and FYNNEI. The V gene lost 1 base and the J gene lost 0 bases, with 9 bases spanning the gap.

The J gene is TRBJ2-1, the V gene TRBV13; a weak D match, TRBD2 (6 bases). The CDR3 contains 12 residues. In germline, CDR1 is PRHDT, CDR2 FYEKMQ (reference sequence). V gave up 4 bases and J gave up 8 bases, with 9 bases separating them. In DNA form, the CDR3 reads TGTGCCAGCAGCTCGAGGGAGGATGAGCAGTTCTTC. This translates into CASSSREDEQFF.

The rearrangement links TRBV5-6 to TRBJ1-2, with 9 positions matching TRBD1. CDR1 is SGHDT, CDR2 YYEEEE, per germline. After removal of 5 bases from V and 5 bases from J, the junction contained 4 bases not matched to a gene. This CDR3 spans 13 amino acids. DNA for the CDR3: TGTGCCAGCAGGCCGGACAGGGGTTATGGCTACACCTTC. It translates to CASRPDRGYGYTF.

This clone was counted once. The chain joins TRBV24-1 to TRBJ2-5; TRBD1 matches 8 bases. The CDR3 consists of 15 residues. Germline V gene sequence: CDR1 KGHDR, CDR2 SFDVKD. V dropped 3 bases and J dropped 2; count of bases not matched to a gene: 4. The CDR3, as DNA: TGTGCCACCAGTGATACCCGGACAGGGCAAGAGACCCAGTACTTC. It translates to CATSDTRTGQETQYF.

This sequence joins TRBV7-2 and TRBJ2-1; D remains ambiguous. The length of the CDR3 is 15 residues. Germline assignment: CDR1 SGHTA and CDR2 FQGNSA. Trimming pared 0 bases from V and 4 bases from J, leaving 10 bases between. The CDR3 region has the DNA TGTGCCAGCAGCTTAGCTGGTCCAGATTACAATGAGCAGTTCTTC. This sequence encodes CASSLAGPDYNEQFF.

The V gene is TRBV7-9, the J gene TRBJ1-2, with TRBD1 matching over 12 bases. Trimming removed 0 bases from V and 7 bases from J; junction bases left unmatched: 0. The CDR3 runs to 14 residues. Germline V gene lookup returns CDR1 SEHNR and CDR2 FQNEAQ (reference sequence). DNA of the CDR3: TGTGCCAGCAGCTTAGCGGGACAGGGGGCTGGCTACACCTTC. It yields the protein CASSLAGQGAGYTF.

The V gene is TRBV7-9, the J gene TRBJ1-1, with D possibly TRBD1 on 6 matching bases. Per germline, CDR1 SEHNR and CDR2 FQNEAQ (reference sequence). There are 14 residues in the CDR3. V lost 5 bases and J 2 bases, leaving 12 bases between the germline ends. CDR3 DNA sequence: TGTGCCAGCAGCCACAGGGCTTTCAACACTGAAGCTTTCTTT. This gives the protein CASSHRAFNTEAFF.

The chain joins TRBV5-1 to TRBJ1-1; D possibly corresponds to TRBD1 (6 bases). Trimming stripped 0 bases from V and 1 base from J, with 7 bases between. The CDR3 contains 14 residues. Germline CDR1 reads SGHRS; CDR2 reads YFSETQ. CDR3 residues: CASSLVQGNTEAFF. The DNA of the CDR3 is TGCGCCAGCAGCTTGGTACAGGGGAACACTGAAGCTTTCTTT. Full variable domain (outside the CDR3, taken from reference TRBV5-1 and TRBJ1-1): KAGVTQTPRYLIKTRGQQVTLSCSPISGHRSVSWYQQTPGQGLQFLFEYFSETQRNKGNFPGRFSGRQFSNSRSEMNVSTLELGDSALYLCASSLVQGNTEAFFGQGTRLTVV.

The chain is built from TRBV3-1 (or the pseudogene TRBV3-2) and TRBJ2-3, with D unclear. The CDR3 length is 16 residues. Trimming took off 4 bases at V and 2 bases at J, with 16 bases between the two ends. The germline V gene encodes CDR1 LGHDT and CDR2 YNNKEL (reference sequence). The CDR3: CASSPHGSPYTDTQYF. The CDR3 nucleotides are TGTGCCAGCAGCCCCCACGGGTCCCCTTACACAGATACGCAGTATTTT.

The chain joins TRBV5-8 to TRBJ1-2; possibly TRBD1 for D (6 bases). This CDR3 is 13 amino acids long. Per germline, CDR1 SGHTS and CDR2 YDEGEE. The V end was cut by 6 bases, the J end by 1 base, with 10 bases between. The CDR3 bases are TGTGCCAGCACCGCAGGGGATAACTATGGCTACACCTTC. Residues: CASTAGDNYGYTF.

This chain connects TRBV19 to TRBJ2-2; 9 bases match TRBD2. The CDR3 is made up of 15 amino acids. Trimming took 10 bases from V and 3 from J; bases not matched to a gene: 9. Per the germline V gene, CDR1 is LNHDA and CDR2 is SQIVND (reference sequence). CDR3 DNA sequence: TGTGCCACTAAAGTAGGCGGGAGGGACACCGGGGAGCTGTTTTTT. Its translation is CATKVGGRDTGELFF. Using reference TRBV19 and TRBJ2-2 for the parts outside the CDR3, the full variable domain is DGGITQSPKYLFRKEGQNVTLSCEQNLNHDAMYWYRQDPGQGLRLIYYSQIVNDFQKGDIAEGYSVSREKKESFPLTVTSAQKNPTAFYLCATKVGGRDTGELFFGEGSRLTVL.

The rearrangement joins TRBV18 to TRBJ1-6; 7 bases are a match to TRBD1. The V gene end was trimmed by 4 bases and the J gene end by 4 bases; junction bases not matched to a gene: 7. Germline V gene data show CDR1 as KGHSH and CDR2 as LQKENI. The CDR3 contains 16 residues. CDR3 sequence: CASSLRQGGYNSPLHF. As DNA, the CDR3 is TGTGCCAGCTCACTCCGACAGGGTGGATATAATTCACCCCTCCACTTT. Full variable domain (rest looked up from reference TRBV18 and TRBJ1-6): NAGVMQNPRHLVRRRGQEARLRCSPMKGHSHVYWYRQLPEEGLKFMVYLQKENIIDESGMPKERFSAEFPKEGPSILRIQQVVRGDSAAYFCASSLRQGGYNSPLHFGNGTRLTVT.

J is TRBJ1-5 and V is TRBV19; possible D gene TRBD1, 6 bases. Trimming pared 7 bases from V and 6 bases from J, leaving 16 bases between. This CDR3 comprises 14 residues. The germline V gene has CDR1 LNHDA and CDR2 SQIVND (reference sequence). CDR3 amino acids: CASTLTRGGQPQHF. CDR3 nucleotide sequence: TGTGCCAGTACTCTTACCAGGGGTGGTCAGCCCCAGCATTTT.

In nucleotides, the CDR3 is TGCGCCAGCAGCCAAGGACGACAGGGGCGGAACGGAAAACTGTTTTTT. Protein product: CASSQGRQGRNGKLFF. V and J are TRBV4-1 and TRBJ1-4; 8 bases line up with TRBD1. CDR3 length equals 16 residues. Trimming took 1 base from V and 10 from J; bases not matched to a gene: 11. The germline V gene encodes CDR1 MGHRA and CDR2 YSYEKL.

V and J are TRBV7-2 and TRBJ2-7; perhaps TRBD1 as D (5 bases). The V gene's germline CDR1 is SGHTA and CDR2 FQGNSA. V shed 1 base and J shed 2 bases, with 12 bases lying between them. CDR3 size: 15 residues. The DNA of the CDR3 is TGTGCCAGCAGCTTAGTTAGTGGGGCGACCTACGAGCAGTACTTC. This encodes CASSLVSGATYEQYF.

The chain employs TRBV6-5 and TRBJ2-7; TRBD2 agrees at 10 bases. The CDR3 extends over 15 amino acids. The trim removed 5 bases at V and 2 bases at J, leaving 6 bases unmatched. CDR1 and CDR2 from the germline V gene are MNHEY and SVGAGI. The CDR3 spells CASSKGLAPTYEQYF. The CDR3 bases are TGTGCCAGCAGTAAGGGACTAGCGCCTACCTACGAGCAGTACTTC.

V is TRBV28 and J is TRBJ2-4, with TRBD2 identical over 7 bases. The CDR3 covers 19 residues. Germline assignment: CDR1 MDHEN and CDR2 SYDVKM. V lost 6 bases and J lost 1; bases outside the gene matches: 18. CDR3 nucleotide sequence: TGTGCCAGCAGGGCTAGCGCTATCCGGGGAGGGTACGCCAAAAACATTCAGTACTTC. This codes for CASRASAIRGGYAKNIQYF.